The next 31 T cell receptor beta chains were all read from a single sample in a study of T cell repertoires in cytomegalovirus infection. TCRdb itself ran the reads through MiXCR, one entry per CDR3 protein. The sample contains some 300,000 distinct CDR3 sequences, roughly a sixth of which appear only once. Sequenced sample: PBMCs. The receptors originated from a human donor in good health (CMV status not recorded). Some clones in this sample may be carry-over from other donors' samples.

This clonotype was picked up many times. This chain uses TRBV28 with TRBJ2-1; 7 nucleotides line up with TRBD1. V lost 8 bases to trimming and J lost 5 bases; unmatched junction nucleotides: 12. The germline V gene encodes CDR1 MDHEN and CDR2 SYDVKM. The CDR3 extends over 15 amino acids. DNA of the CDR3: TGTGCCAGCTCAACACGAGGGGGCGCACACAATGAGCAGTTCTTC. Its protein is CASSTRGGAHNEQFF.

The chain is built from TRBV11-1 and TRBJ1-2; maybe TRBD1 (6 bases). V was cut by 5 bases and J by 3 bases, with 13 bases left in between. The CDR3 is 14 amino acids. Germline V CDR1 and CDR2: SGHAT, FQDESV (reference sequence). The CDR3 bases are TGTGCCAGCAGCACACTAGCAGGGGACTATGGCTACACCTTC. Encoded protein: CASSTLAGDYGYTF.

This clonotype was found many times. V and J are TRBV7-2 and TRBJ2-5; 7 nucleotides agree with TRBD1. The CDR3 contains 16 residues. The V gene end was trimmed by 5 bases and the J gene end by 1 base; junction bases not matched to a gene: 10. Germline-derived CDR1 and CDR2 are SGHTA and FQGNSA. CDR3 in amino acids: CASSPTTGSAQETQYF. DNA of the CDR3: TGTGCCAGCAGCCCGACGACAGGGAGCGCCCAAGAGACCCAGTACTTC.

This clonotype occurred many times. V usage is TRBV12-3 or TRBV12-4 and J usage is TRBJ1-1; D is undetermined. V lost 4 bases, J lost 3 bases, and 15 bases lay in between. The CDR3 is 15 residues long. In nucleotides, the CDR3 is TGTGCCAGCAGTTACAGACGGGTAGTATACACTGAAGCTTTCTTT. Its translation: CASSYRRVVYTEAFF.

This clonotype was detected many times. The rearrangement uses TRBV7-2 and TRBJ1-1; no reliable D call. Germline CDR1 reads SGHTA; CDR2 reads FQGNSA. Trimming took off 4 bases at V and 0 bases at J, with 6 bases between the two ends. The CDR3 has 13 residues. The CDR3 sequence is CASSSYLNTEAFF. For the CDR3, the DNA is TGTGCCAGCAGCTCCTATCTGAACACTGAAGCTTTCTTT. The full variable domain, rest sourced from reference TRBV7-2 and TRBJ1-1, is GAGVSQSPSNKVTEKGKDVELRCDPISGHTALYWYRQSLGQGLEFLIYFQGNSAPDKSGLPSDRFSAERTGGSVSTLTIQRTQQEDSAVYLCASSSYLNTEAFFGQGTRLTVV.

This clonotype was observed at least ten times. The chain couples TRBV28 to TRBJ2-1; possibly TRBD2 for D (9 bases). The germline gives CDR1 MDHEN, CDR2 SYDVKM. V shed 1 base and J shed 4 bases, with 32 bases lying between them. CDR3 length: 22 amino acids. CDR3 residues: CASSLFIDGRGRPSGVYNEQFF. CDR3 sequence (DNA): TGTGCCAGCAGTTTATTTATAGATGGCAGGGGGCGGCCTAGCGGGGTTTACAATGAGCAGTTCTTC.

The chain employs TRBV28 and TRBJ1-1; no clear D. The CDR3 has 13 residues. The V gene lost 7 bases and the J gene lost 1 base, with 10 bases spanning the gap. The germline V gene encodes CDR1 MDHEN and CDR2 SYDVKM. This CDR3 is CASIEETNTEAFF. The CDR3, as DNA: TGTGCCAGCATCGAGGAGACGAACACTGAAGCTTTCTTT.

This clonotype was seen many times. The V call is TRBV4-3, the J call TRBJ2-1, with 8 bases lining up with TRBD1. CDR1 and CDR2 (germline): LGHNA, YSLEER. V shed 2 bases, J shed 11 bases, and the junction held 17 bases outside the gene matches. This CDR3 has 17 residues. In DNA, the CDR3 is TGCGCCAGCAGCCAAACCTGGACAGGGCAAGAAGCGGATAAGCAGTTCTTC. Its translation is CASSQTWTGQEADKQFF.

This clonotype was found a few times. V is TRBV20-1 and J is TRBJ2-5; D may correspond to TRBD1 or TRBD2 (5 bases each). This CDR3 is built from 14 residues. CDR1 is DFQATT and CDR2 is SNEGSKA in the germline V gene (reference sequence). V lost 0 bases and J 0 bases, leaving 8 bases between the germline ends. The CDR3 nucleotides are TGCAGTGCTAGAGATTCGGGGCACCAAGAGACCCAGTACTTC. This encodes CSARDSGHQETQYF.

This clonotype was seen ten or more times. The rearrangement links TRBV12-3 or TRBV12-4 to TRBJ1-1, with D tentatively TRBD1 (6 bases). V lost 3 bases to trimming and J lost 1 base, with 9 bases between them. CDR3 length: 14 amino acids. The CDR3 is CASSLDSQNTEAFF. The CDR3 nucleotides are TGTGCCAGCAGTTTGGACAGTCAGAACACTGAAGCTTTCTTT.

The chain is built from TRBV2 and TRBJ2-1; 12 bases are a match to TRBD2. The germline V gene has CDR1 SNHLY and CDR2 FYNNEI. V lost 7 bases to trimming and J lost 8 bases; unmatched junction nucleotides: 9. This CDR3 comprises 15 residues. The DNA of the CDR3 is TGTGCCAGCAAACAAACTAGCGGGGGGTTTTATGAGCAGTTCTTC. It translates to CASKQTSGGFYEQFF.

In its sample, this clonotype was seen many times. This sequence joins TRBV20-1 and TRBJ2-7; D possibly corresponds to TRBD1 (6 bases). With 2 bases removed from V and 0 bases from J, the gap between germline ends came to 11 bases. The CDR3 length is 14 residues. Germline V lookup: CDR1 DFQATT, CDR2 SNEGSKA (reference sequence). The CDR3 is CSARTGKASYEQYF. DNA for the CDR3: TGCAGTGCTAGAACAGGGAAAGCCTCCTACGAGCAGTACTTC.

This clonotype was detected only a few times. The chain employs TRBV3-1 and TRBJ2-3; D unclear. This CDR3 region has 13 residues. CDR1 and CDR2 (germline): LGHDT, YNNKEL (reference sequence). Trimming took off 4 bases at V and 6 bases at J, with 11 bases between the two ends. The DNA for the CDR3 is TGTGCCAGCAGCCGCAATGGTGGGGATACGCAGTATTTT. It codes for CASSRNGGDTQYF.

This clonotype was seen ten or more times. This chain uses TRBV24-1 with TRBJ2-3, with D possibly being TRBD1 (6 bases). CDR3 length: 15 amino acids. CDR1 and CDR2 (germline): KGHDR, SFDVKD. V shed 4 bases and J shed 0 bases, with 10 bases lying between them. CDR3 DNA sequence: TGTGCCACCAGTGACCCAGGACAGAGCACAGATACGCAGTATTTT. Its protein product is CATSDPGQSTDTQYF.

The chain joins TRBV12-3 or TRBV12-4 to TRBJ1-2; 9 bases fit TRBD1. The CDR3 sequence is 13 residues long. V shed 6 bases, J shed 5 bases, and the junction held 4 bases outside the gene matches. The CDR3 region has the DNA TGTGCCAGCAGCTGGGACAGGGTATATGGCTACACCTTC. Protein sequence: CASSWDRVYGYTF.

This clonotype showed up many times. DNA for the CDR3: TGTGCCAGCAGCTTAGCGCTAGGACAAGTATTAATAGAGACCCAGTACTTC. This codes for CASSLALGQVLIETQYF. This chain connects TRBV7-2 to TRBJ2-5; D possibly corresponds to TRBD1 (5 bases). In germline, CDR1 is SGHTA, CDR2 FQGNSA. V lost 0 bases, J lost 4 bases, and 18 bases lay in between. The CDR3 covers 17 residues. Drawing the rest from reference TRBV7-2 and TRBJ2-5, the complete variable domain is GAGVSQSPSNKVTEKGKDVELRCDPISGHTALYWYRQSLGQGLEFLIYFQGNSAPDKSGLPSDRFSAERTGGSVSTLTIQRTQQEDSAVYLCASSLALGQVLIETQYFGPGTRLLVL.

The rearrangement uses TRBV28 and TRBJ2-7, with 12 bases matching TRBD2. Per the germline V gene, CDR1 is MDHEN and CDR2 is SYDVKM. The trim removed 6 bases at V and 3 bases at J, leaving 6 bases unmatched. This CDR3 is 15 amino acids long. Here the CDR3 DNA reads TGTGCCAGCAGACCTAGCGGGGGGGCCGACTACGAGCAGTACTTC. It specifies CASRPSGGADYEQYF.

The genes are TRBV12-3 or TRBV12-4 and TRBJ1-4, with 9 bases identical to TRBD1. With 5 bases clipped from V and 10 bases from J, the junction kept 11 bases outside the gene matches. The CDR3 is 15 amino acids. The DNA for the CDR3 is TGTGCCAGCAGTCCCGGGACAGGGCTTGGTGTAAAACTGTTTTTT. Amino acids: CASSPGTGLGVKLFF.

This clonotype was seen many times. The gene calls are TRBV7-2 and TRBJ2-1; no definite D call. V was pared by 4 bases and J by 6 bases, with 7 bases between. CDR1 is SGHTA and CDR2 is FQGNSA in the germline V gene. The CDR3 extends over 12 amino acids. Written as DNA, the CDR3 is TGTGCCAGCAGCTCAGGTGTCAATGAGCAGTTCTTC. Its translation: CASSSGVNEQFF.

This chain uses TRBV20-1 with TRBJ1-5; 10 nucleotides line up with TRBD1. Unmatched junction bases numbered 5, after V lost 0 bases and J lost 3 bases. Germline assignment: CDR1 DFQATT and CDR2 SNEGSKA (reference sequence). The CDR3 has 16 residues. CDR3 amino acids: CSAREMGQGNNQPQHF. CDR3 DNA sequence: TGCAGTGCTAGAGAAATGGGACAGGGGAACAATCAGCCCCAGCATTTT.

The DNA for the CDR3 is TGTGCCAGCAGCCTACAGGGGGGGCACGGGGAGCTGTTTTTT. Its translation is CASSLQGGHGELFF. This chain joins TRBV12-3 or TRBV12-4 and TRBJ2-2; TRBD1 might be the D (8 bases). The CDR3 is 14 amino acids. Trimming removed 6 bases from V and 7 bases from J, with 15 bases in between.

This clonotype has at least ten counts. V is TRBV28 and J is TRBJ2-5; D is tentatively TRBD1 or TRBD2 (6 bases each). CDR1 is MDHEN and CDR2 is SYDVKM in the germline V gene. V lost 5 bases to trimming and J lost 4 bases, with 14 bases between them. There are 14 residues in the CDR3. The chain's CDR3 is CASSGQGRGETQYF. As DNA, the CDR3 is TGTGCCAGCAGTGGCCAGGGGCGGGGAGAGACCCAGTACTTC.

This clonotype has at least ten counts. This CDR3 reads CASSALQGLGEKLFF. CDR3 DNA: TGTGCCAGCAGTGCCTTACAGGGGTTGGGGGAAAAACTGTTTTTT. The rearrangement uses TRBV12-3 or TRBV12-4 and TRBJ1-4, with TRBD1 matching 7 bases. The V segment lost 5 bases and the J segment 8 bases; nucleotides outside the gene matches: 11. The CDR3 length is 15 residues.

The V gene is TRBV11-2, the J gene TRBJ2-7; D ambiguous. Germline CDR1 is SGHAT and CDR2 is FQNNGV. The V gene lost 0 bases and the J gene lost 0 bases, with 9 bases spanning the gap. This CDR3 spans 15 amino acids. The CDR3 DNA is TGTGCCAGCAGCTTAGAACCCTTCCCCTCCTACGAGCAGTACTTC. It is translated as CASSLEPFPSYEQYF. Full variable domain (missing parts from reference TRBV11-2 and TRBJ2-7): EAGVAQSPRYKIIEKRQSVAFWCNPISGHATLYWYQQILGQGPKLLIQFQNNGVVDDSQLPKDRFSAERLKGVDSTLKIQPAKLEDSAVYLCASSLEPFPSYEQYFGPGTRLTVT.

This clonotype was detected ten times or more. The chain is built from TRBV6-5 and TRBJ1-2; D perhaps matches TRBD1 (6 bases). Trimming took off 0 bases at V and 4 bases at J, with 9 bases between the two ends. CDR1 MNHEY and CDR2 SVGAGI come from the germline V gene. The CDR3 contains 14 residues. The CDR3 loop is CASSYSGRGYGYTF. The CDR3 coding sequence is TGTGCCAGCAGTTACTCTGGCAGGGGCTATGGCTACACCTTC.

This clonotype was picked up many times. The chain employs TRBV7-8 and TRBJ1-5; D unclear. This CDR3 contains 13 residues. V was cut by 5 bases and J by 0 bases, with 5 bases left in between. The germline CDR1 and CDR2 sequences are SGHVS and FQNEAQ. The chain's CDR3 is CASSQNSNQPQHF. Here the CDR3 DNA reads TGTGCCAGCAGCCAAAATAGCAATCAGCCCCAGCATTTT.

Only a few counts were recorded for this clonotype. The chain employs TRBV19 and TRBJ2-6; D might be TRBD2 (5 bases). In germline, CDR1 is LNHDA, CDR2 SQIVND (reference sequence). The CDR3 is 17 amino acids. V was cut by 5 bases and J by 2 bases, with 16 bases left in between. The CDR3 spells CASSSSEVSTGANVLTF. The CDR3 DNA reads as TGTGCCAGTAGTTCCTCGGAGGTATCGACTGGGGCCAACGTCCTGACTTTC.

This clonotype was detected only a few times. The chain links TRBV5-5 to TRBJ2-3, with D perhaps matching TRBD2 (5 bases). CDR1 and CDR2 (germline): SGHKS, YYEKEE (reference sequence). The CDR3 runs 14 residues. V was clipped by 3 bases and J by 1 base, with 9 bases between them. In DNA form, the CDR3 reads TGTGCCAGCAGCTGGACTCGGGGCACAGATACGCAGTATTTT. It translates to CASSWTRGTDTQYF.

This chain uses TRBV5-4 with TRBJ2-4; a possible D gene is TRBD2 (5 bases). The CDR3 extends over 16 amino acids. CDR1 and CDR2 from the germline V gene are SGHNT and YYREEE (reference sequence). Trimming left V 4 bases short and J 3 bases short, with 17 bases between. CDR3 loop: CASSAGGGWDKNIQYF. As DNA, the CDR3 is TGTGCCAGCAGCGCCGGCGGAGGCTGGGACAAAAACATTCAGTACTTC.

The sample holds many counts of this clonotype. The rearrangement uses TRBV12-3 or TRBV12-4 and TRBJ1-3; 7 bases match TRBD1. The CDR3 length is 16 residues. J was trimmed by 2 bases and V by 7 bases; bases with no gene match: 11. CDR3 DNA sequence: TGTGCCAGCACCTTTCGAGGGGGCGGGCCTGGAAACACCATATATTTT. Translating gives CASTFRGGGPGNTIYF.

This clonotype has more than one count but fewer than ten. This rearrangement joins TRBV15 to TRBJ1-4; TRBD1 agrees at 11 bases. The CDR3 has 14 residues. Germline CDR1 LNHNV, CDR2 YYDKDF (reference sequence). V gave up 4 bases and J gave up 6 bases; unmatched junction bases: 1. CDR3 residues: CATSMDRGHEKLFF. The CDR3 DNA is TGTGCCACCAGCATGGACAGGGGGCATGAAAAACTGTTTTTT. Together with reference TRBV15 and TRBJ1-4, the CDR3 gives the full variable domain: DAMVIQNPRYQVTQFGKPVTLSCSQTLNHNVMYWYQQKSSQAPKLLFHYYDKDFNNEADTPDNFQSRRPNTSFCFLDIRSPGLGDTAMYLCATSMDRGHEKLFFGSGTQLSVL.